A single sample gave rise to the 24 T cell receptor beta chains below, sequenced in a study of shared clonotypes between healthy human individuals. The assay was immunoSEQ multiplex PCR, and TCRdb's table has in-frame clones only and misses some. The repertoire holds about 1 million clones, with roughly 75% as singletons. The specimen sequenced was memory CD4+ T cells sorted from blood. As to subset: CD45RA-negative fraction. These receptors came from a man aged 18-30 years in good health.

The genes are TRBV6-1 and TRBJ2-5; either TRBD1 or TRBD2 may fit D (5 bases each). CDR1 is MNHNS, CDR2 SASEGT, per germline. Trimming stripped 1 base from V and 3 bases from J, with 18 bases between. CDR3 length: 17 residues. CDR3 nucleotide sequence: TGTGCCAGCAGTGAAGACCCGCGGCAGTGGGGGAAAGAGACCCAGTACTTC. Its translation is CASSEDPRQWGKETQYF.

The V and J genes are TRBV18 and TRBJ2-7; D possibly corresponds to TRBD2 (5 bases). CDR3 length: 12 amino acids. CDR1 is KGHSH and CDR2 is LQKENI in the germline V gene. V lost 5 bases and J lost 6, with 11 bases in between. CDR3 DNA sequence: TGTGCCAGCTCATCACAGCGGAGCGAGCAGTACTTC. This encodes CASSSQRSEQYF.

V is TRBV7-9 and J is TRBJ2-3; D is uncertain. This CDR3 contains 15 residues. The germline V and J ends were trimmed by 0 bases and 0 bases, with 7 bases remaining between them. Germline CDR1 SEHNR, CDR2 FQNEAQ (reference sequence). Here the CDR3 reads CASSLAKTSTDTQYF. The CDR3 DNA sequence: TGTGCCAGCAGCTTAGCTAAGACTAGCACAGATACGCAGTATTTT.

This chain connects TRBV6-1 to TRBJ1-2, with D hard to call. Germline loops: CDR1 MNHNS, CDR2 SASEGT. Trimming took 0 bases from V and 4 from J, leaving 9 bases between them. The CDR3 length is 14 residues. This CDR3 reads CASSEASKLYGYTF. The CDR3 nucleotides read TGTGCCAGCAGTGAAGCGTCGAAGCTCTATGGCTACACCTTC.

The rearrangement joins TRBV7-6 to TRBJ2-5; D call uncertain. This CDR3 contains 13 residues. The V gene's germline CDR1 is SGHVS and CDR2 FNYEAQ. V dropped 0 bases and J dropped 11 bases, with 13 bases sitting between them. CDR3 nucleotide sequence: TGTGCCAGCAGCTTAGCTAAGGATTTCCCGCAGTACTTC. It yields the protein CASSLAKDFPQYF.

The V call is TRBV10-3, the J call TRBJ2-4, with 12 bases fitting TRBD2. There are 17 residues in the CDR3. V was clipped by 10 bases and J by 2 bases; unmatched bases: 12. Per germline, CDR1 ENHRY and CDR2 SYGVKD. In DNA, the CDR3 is TGTGCCACCTCTTTTGCTAGCGGGGGGGCCACCAAAAACATTCAGTACTTC. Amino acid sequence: CATSFASGGATKNIQYF.

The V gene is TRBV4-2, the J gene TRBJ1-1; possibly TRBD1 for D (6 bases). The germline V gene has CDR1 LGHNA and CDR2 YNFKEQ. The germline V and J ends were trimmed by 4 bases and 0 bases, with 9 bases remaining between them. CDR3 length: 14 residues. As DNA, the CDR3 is TGTGCCAGCAGCCCCGACAGGATGAACACTGAAGCTTTCTTT. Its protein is CASSPDRMNTEAFF.

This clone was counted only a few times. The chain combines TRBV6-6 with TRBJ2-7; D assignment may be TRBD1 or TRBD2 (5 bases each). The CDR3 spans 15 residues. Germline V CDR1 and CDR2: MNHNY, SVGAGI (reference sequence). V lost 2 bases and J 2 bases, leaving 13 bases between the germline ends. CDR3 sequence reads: CASSYGGLGPYEQYF. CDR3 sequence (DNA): TGTGCCAGCAGTTACGGGGGTCTAGGGCCCTACGAGCAGTACTTC.

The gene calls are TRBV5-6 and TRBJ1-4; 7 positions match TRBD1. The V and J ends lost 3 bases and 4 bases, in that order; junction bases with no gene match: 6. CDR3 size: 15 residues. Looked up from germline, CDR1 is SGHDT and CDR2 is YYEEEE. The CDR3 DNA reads TGTGCCAGCAGCTCGCAGGGGGATGGTAATGAAAAACTGTTTTTT. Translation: CASSSQGDGNEKLFF.

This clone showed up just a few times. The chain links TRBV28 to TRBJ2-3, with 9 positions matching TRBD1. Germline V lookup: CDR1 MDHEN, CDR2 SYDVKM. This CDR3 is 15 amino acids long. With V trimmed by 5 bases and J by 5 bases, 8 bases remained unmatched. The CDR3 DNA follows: TGTGCCAGCAGTCCTGGGGACAGGGAGAAAGATACGCAGTATTTT. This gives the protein CASSPGDREKDTQYF.

As DNA, the CDR3 is TGCGCCAGCAGCCACGCCGGGACAGGGGGCGATACGCAGTATTTT. This sequence encodes CASSHAGTGGDTQYF. This rearrangement joins TRBV5-1 to TRBJ2-3, with 12 positions matching TRBD1. V was clipped by 4 bases and J by 6 bases; unmatched bases: 6. The CDR3 length is 15 residues. In germline, CDR1 is SGHRS, CDR2 YFSETQ.

The CDR3 protein is CASRWRPLVSEAFF. In DNA form, the CDR3 reads TGTGCCAGCCGCTGGAGGCCCCTGGTTTCTGAAGCTTTCTTT. The chain recombines TRBV7-2 with TRBJ1-1; D ambiguous. The CDR3 is 14 residues long. Germline V gives CDR1 SGHTA, CDR2 FQGNSA. Between the trimmed V and J ends, which lost 8 bases and 6 bases, there was a span of 19 bases.

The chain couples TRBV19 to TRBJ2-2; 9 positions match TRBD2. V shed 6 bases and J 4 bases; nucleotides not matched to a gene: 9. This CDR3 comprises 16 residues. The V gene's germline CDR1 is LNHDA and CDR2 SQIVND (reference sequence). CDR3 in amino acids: CASRSAGGSRTGELFF. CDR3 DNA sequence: TGTGCCAGTAGATCTGCGGGGGGGTCCCGCACCGGGGAGCTGTTTTTT.

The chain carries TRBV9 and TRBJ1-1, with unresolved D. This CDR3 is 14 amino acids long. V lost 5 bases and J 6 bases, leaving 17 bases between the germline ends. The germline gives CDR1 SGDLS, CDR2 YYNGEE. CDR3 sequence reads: CASRGGGAAAEAFF. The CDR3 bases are TGTGCCAGCAGAGGAGGTGGAGCTGCCGCTGAAGCTTTCTTT.

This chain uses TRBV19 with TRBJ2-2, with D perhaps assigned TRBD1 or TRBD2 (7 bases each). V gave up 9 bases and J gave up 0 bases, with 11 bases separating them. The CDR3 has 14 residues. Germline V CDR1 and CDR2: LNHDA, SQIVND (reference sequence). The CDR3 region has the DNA TGTGCCAGCGGGGGGACAGCGAACACCGGGGAGCTGTTTTTT. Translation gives CASGGTANTGELFF.

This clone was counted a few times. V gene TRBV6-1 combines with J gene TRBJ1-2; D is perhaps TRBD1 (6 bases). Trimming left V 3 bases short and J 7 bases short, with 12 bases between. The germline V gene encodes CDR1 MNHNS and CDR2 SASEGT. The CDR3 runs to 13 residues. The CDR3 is CASSDLSGAGYTF. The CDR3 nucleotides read TGTGCCAGCAGTGACCTTTCAGGGGCTGGCTACACCTTC.

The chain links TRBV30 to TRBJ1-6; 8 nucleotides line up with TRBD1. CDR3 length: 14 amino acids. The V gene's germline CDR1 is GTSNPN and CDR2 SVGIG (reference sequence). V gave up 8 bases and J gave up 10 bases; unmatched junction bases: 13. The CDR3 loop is CARNGQGLTSPLHF. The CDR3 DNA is TGTGCCCGAAATGGACAGGGTCTTACCTCACCCCTCCACTTT.

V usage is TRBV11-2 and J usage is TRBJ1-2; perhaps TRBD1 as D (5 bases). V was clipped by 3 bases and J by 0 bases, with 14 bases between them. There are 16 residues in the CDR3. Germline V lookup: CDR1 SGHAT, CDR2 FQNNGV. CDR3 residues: CASSLARARSNYGYTF. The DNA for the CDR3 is TGTGCCAGCAGCTTGGCCAGGGCGAGATCTAACTATGGCTACACCTTC.

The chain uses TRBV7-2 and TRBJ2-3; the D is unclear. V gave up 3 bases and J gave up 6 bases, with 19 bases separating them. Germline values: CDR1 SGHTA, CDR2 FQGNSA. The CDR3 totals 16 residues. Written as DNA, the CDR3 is TGTGCCAGCAGCTTTACCGGTTACGGCCCAGGCGATACGCAGTATTTT. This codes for CASSFTGYGPGDTQYF.

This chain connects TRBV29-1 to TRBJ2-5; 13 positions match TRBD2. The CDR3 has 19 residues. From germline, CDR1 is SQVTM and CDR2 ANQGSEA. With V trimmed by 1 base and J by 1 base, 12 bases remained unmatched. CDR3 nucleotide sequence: TGCAGCGTTGAAGTCAATCGACCGGGACTAGCGGGGCTCCAAGAGACCCAGTACTTC. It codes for CSVEVNRPGLAGLQETQYF.

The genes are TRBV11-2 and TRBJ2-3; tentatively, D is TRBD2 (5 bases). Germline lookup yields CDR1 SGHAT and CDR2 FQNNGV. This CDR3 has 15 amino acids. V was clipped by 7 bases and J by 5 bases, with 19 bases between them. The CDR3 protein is CASKPGLAFRDTQYF. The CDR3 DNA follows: TGTGCCAGCAAACCCGGCCTAGCTTTCAGAGATACGCAGTATTTT.

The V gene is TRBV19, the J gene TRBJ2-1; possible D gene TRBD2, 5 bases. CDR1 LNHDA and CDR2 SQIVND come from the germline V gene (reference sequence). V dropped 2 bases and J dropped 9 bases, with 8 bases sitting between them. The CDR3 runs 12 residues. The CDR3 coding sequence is TGTGCCAGTAGTATAACGGGGTCTGAGCAGTTCTTC. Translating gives CASSITGSEQFF.

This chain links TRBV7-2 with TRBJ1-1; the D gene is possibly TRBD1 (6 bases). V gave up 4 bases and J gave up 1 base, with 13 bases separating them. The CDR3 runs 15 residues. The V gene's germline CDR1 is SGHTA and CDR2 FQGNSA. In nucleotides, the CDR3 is TGTGCCAGCAGCTCTCATCAGGGGAAGAACACTGAAGCTTTCTTT. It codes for CASSSHQGKNTEAFF.

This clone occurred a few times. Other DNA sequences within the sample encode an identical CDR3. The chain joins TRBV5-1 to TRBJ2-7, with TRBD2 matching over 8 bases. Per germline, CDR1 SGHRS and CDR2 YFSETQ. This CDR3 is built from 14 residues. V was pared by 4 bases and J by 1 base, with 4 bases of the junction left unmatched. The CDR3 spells CASSLGLVSYEQYF. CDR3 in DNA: TGCGCCAGCAGCCTGGGACTAGTTTCCTACGAGCAGTACTTC.